These 20 T cell receptor beta chains were all obtained from the same sample, sequenced in a study of cytomegalovirus exposure and HLA in healthy donors. Amplification used 60 Vbeta primers and 13 Jbeta primers. Libraries were prepared by immunoSEQ multiplex PCR; TCRdb keeps only in-frame clonotypes and omits some of them. Of more than 95,000 clones in the sample, about 79% are singletons; the top ten hold about 2%. Sequences were obtained from PBMCs. These receptors were taken from a man aged 45-65 years in good health and CMV-seronegative.

This chain links TRBV4-1 with TRBJ2-3; a possible D gene is TRBD1 (5 bases). The CDR3 totals 14 residues. V gave up 3 bases and J gave up 1 base, with 8 bases separating them. The germline V gene has CDR1 MGHRA and CDR2 YSYEKL. The CDR3 sequence is CASSQGPGTDTQYF. CDR3 coding DNA: TGCGCCAGCAGCCAGGGGCCCGGCACAGATACGCAGTATTTT.

CDR3 protein: CSGTDPGQETQYF. In DNA form, the CDR3 reads TGCAGCGGGACCGATCCGGGGCAAGAGACCCAGTACTTC. The chain recombines TRBV29-1 with TRBJ2-5, with a weak D call TRBD2 (5 bases). CDR3 length equals 13 residues. Germline values: CDR1 SQVTM, CDR2 ANQGSEA. V was clipped by 7 bases and J by 2 bases, with 14 bases between them. The full variable domain, with the rest looked up from reference TRBV29-1 and TRBJ2-5, is SAVISQKPSRDICQRGTSLTIQCQVDSQVTMMFWYRQQPGQSLTLIATANQGSEATYESGFVIDKFPISRPNLTFSTLTVSNMSPEDSSIYLCSGTDPGQETQYFGPGTRLLVL.

The gene calls are TRBV25-1 and TRBJ1-2, with D perhaps matching TRBD1 (5 bases). V lost 2 bases to trimming and J lost 2 bases, with 6 bases between them. Germline CDR1 reads MGHDK; CDR2 reads SYGVNS. The CDR3 has 13 residues. CDR3 sequence (DNA): TGTGCCAGCAGTGAAGGGGGGAACTATGGCTACACCTTC. Translated: CASSEGGNYGYTF.

The CDR3 DNA is TGTGCCAGCAGCTTAGAACAGGGGGCGAACACCGGGGAGCTGTTTTTT. Its protein product is CASSLEQGANTGELFF. V usage is TRBV7-8 and J usage is TRBJ2-2; TRBD1 agrees at 8 bases. V was clipped by 1 base and J by 0 bases; unmatched bases: 1. There are 16 residues in the CDR3. Germline CDR1 and CDR2: SGHVS and FQNEAQ.

The rearrangement uses TRBV29-1 and TRBJ2-4, with TRBD1 identical over 11 bases. Unmatched junction bases numbered 13, after V lost 5 bases and J lost 1 base. This CDR3 spans 18 amino acids. The germline CDR1 and CDR2 sequences are SQVTM and ANQGSEA. CDR3 region: CSVNWTGGVMFAKNIQYF. The CDR3 DNA follows: TGCAGCGTTAACTGGACAGGGGGCGTGATGTTCGCCAAAAACATTCAGTACTTC.

This clone turned up a few times. The CDR3 sequence is CASSLEGQGTSPLHF. CDR3 coding DNA: TGCGCCAGCAGCTTGGAGGGACAGGGCACATCACCCCTCCACTTT. The gene calls are TRBV5-1 and TRBJ1-6, with TRBD1 matching over 9 bases. Trimming took 0 bases from V and 10 from J; bases not matched to a gene: 5. From germline, CDR1 is SGHRS and CDR2 YFSETQ. This CDR3 has 15 residues.

The J gene is TRBJ1-5, the V gene TRBV7-2; no clear D gene. CDR1 and CDR2 from the germline V gene are SGHTA and FQGNSA. V lost 5 bases and J lost 0, with 14 bases in between. The CDR3 spans 16 residues. The CDR3 DNA follows: TGTGCCAGCAGCCCAAGCCGACGGGTTAGCAATCAGCCCCAGCATTTT. Protein: CASSPSRRVSNQPQHF.

The gene calls are TRBV11-2 and TRBJ2-7; a possible D gene is TRBD2 (7 bases). Looked up from germline, CDR1 is SGHAT and CDR2 is FQNNGV. Trimming removed 11 bases from V and 3 bases from J, with 14 bases in between. This CDR3 has 12 residues. This chain's CDR3 is CAVSGGVYEQYF. CDR3 in DNA: TGTGCCGTGTCGGGGGGCGTCTACGAGCAGTACTTC.

The chain joins TRBV4-1 to TRBJ1-6, with 9 bases that match TRBD1. V trimming: 1 base; J trimming: 7 bases; junction bases outside the gene matches: 5. Germline CDR1 reads MGHRA; CDR2 reads YSYEKL. The CDR3 covers 16 residues. CDR3 residues: CASSQVAGTGNSPLHF. The CDR3 DNA is TGCGCCAGCAGCCAAGTCGCCGGGACAGGGAATTCACCCCTCCACTTT.

This rearrangement joins TRBV19 to TRBJ1-6, with 9 bases that match TRBD1. The germline V gene encodes CDR1 LNHDA and CDR2 SQIVND (reference sequence). The CDR3 runs to 16 residues. Trimming cost V 5 bases and J 13 bases; bases outside gene matches: 15. CDR3 nucleotides: TGTGCCAGTAGTCCTTCTGGACAGGGGCCAGGTGCGCCCCTCCACTTT. This translates into CASSPSGQGPGAPLHF.

This chain connects TRBV6-6 to TRBJ2-7; D uncertain. This CDR3 spans 13 amino acids. CDR1 is MNHNY, CDR2 SVGAGI, per germline (reference sequence). Trimming shortened V by 6 bases and J by 2 bases, and 11 bases separated the two germline ends. The CDR3 bases are TGTGCCAGCAGCACCCCCCCAGCCTACGAGCAGTACTTC. It specifies CASSTPPAYEQYF.

This clone was recorded a few times. The chain recombines TRBV18 with TRBJ1-2; the match to TRBD1 covers 8 bases. Germline V gene lookup returns CDR1 KGHSH and CDR2 LQKENI. This CDR3 region has 17 residues. V shed 3 bases, J shed 0 bases, and the junction held 9 bases outside the gene matches. The CDR3 nucleotides are TGTGCCAGCTCACCGGACAGGGAAGCTACTCCTAACTATGGCTACACCTTC. Translating it yields CASSPDREATPNYGYTF. The whole variable domain, remainder taken from reference TRBV18 and TRBJ1-2, is NAGVMQNPRHLVRRRGQEARLRCSPMKGHSHVYWYRQLPEEGLKFMVYLQKENIIDESGMPKERFSAEFPKEGPSILRIQQVVRGDSAAYFCASSPDREATPNYGYTFGSGTRLTVV.

V gene TRBV7-9 combines with J gene TRBJ1-4, with 7 nucleotides matching TRBD1. V trimming: 4 bases; J trimming: 7 bases; junction bases outside the gene matches: 9. The CDR3 is 15 residues long. Germline values: CDR1 SEHNR, CDR2 FQNEAQ (reference sequence). CDR3 nucleotide sequence: TGTGCCAGCAGCTCGTGGGGACAGAGGGGTGAAAAACTGTTTTTT. This codes for CASSSWGQRGEKLFF.

The CDR3 DNA follows: TGTGCCAGCAGCTTGGATGAACAGGTTTCTATTGGCTACACCTTC. It is translated as CASSLDEQVSIGYTF. This sequence joins TRBV5-4 and TRBJ1-2; possibly TRBD1 for D (5 bases). From germline, CDR1 is SGHNT and CDR2 YYREEE (reference sequence). Trimming shortened V by 0 bases and J by 7 bases, and 16 bases separated the two germline ends. CDR3 length: 15 amino acids.

J is TRBJ1-3 and V is TRBV21-1; the DNA was not compared with TRBD1, the D call given in the table. TRBV21-1 is a pseudogene. This CDR3 region has 18 residues. The CDR3 loop reads CASSRSRTGGRSGNTIYF. CDR3 sequence (DNA): TGTGCCAGCAGTCGATCCCGGACAGGGGGACGCTCTGGAAACACCATATATTTT.

V usage is TRBV10-3 and J usage is TRBJ1-5; a weak D match, TRBD1 (5 bases). The CDR3 contains 14 residues. Germline V CDR1 and CDR2: ENHRY, SYGVKD. Deletions cut 10 bases from V and 4 bases from J, with 17 bases between. The CDR3 DNA sequence: TGTGCCAGCGGGGAAGGGGCGGTGAATCAGCCCCAGCATTTT. This encodes CASGEGAVNQPQHF.

This sequence joins TRBV5-1 and TRBJ1-2, with D unclear. Germline CDR1 and CDR2: SGHRS and YFSETQ. The CDR3 totals 15 residues. V was cut by 7 bases and J by 1 base, with 17 bases left in between. The CDR3 DNA follows: TGCGCCAGCTCTCAAGACCCCGCGGATAACTATGGCTACACCTTC. This codes for CASSQDPADNYGYTF.

This clone appeared a few times. The chain combines TRBV19 with TRBJ2-7, with 10 bases lining up with TRBD1. Trimming removed 5 bases from V and 3 bases from J; junction bases left unmatched: 10. The length of the CDR3 is 16 residues. Germline V gives CDR1 LNHDA, CDR2 SQIVND (reference sequence). CDR3 in amino acids: CASSLGGTGAFYEQYF. The CDR3 DNA follows: TGTGCCAGTAGTCTGGGGGGGACAGGGGCCTTCTACGAGCAGTACTTC.

With respect to this clone: Other DNA sequences in this sample translate to the same CDR3. J is TRBJ1-2 and V is TRBV7-8, with D perhaps matching TRBD1 (6 bases). The CDR3 has 13 amino acids. The V and J ends lost 1 base and 6 bases respectively, with 9 bases between them. Germline CDR1 reads SGHVS; CDR2 reads FQNEAQ. CDR3 nucleotides: TGTGCCAGCAGCTTAGTCAGGGGTAATGGCTACACCTTC. Translating it yields CASSLVRGNGYTF. Combining the CDR3 with reference TRBV7-8 and TRBJ1-2 gives the whole variable domain GAGVSQSPRYKVAKRGQDVALRCDPISGHVSLFWYQQALGQGPEFLTYFQNEAQLDKSGLPSDRFFAERPEGSVSTLKIQRTQQEDSAVYLCASSLVRGNGYTFGSGTRLTVV.

The chain combines TRBV5-8 with TRBJ2-5, with a possible D match to TRBD2 (6 bases). V was trimmed by 4 bases and J by 5 bases, leaving 9 bases between them. This CDR3 has 12 amino acids. CDR1 and CDR2 from the germline V gene are SGHTS and YDEGEE. CDR3 DNA: TGTGCCAGCAGCCCCCGGGAGGAGACCCAGTACTTC. Translated: CASSPREETQYF.